Below, one T cell receptor (beta chain) is given with its context. Its antigen is not yet known. Per-base quality was not reported, and no clone a single base away is much larger than it. The data are from a study of shared clonotypes between healthy human individuals (dated by TCRdb to 2020 to 2022). Concerning the study at large: The cohort comprised two women and three men aged 18 to 49 years. For each donor, CD4 naive and CD4 memory were each run on three plates, CD8 naive on two plates, and CD8 memory on one plate. To estimate repertoire size and how much clonotypes are shared between individuals, the study performed deep sequencing of blood TCR repertoires from five healthy adults. To increase sequencing depth and limit assay-specific biases, TCR repertoire library preparation and sequencing were carried out by different laboratories using diverse techniques. Leukapheresis yielded between about 0.85 and 10 billion PBMCs per donor.

Findings and caveats that apply to the study as a whole: Sampling was limited to blood, and TCR repertoires in tissue likely differ from TCR repertoires in blood. Approximately 5% of naive CD4, around 3.6% of naive CD8, 2.3% of memory CD4, and less than 0.45% of memory CD8 clonotypes were shared across several donors. Larger estimated clonotype richness was generally found for naive subsets than for memory subsets. The small number of donors limited the genetic and exposure-history diversity represented. Pairwise subsampling led to the expectation that sequencing depth would affect the degree of clonotype sharing among donors. Rarefaction of sorted-subset datasets indicated incomplete sequencing despite the large sequencing depth. Compared with non-shared clonotypes, clonotypes shared by all four sorted-subset donors had higher generation probabilities.

Healthy HIV-negative adults with no recently reported acute infections or vaccinations were included as donors. Every donor was a Caucasian adult residing in Nashville, Tennessee, USA. Magnetic negative selection was used to enrich CD4+ T cells, after which naive cells were positively selected on CD45RA and the negative fraction became the memory subset. Blood was collected by leukapheresis, and PBMCs were isolated by Ficoll-Histopaque density gradient centrifugation and then cryopreserved in liquid nitrogen vapor phase. Purity and quantity of every magnetically sorted T cell population were checked by analytical flow cytometry. From each sorted fraction, genomic DNA was isolated and quantified by UV absorbance on a Nanodrop 2000c. TCR CDR3 regions were amplified from genomic DNA by multiplex PCR using the deep immunoSEQ assay. Extracted genomic DNA from each cell subset was spread evenly across all wells of several immunoSEQ 96-well plates, with each plate serving as a replicate. For sorted subsets, each replicate PCR was loaded with 150 to 250 ng genomic DNA, equivalent to roughly 30,000 T cell genomes. Purified libraries were quantified with a Qubit 3.0 fluorometer, sized on a Bioanalyzer 2100, and re-quantified with the KAPA Library Quantification kit. Every immunoSEQ 96-well plate was sequenced on a separate single-read 150-cycle Illumina NextSeq 550 flow cell. On the authors' methods: Because the immunoSEQ output held only junctional sequences and lacked quality scores, the filtering could not match the filtering applied to full-length reads. Sequences were annotated with PyIR, a Python wrapper for IgBLAST v1.9, and V/J genes and CDR3 were assigned using IMGT germline references. Reads with weak V/J assignments (E-value above 1e-6), missing CDR3, stop codons, out-of-frame junctions, or ambiguous translated residues were removed. V3J clonotypes were defined as sequences sharing the same inferred V gene, J gene, and CDR3 amino acid sequence. To compute the percentage overlap between repertoires, the number of shared unique clonotypes was divided by the size of the smaller repertoire. RTK rarefaction, the Chao1 estimator, and Recon v2.1 estimates of unobserved clonotypes were used to assess repertoire richness. For all TCRbeta clonotypes obtained by the gDNA method from a few donors, generation probabilities were computed with OLGA. TCRdb retrieved this table from immuneACCESS and kept in-frame rearrangements only. Not all clones are present; in checked studies, unresolved V genes account for under half, and no reason is known for the remainder. From that table come the V and J calls and clone size; the DNA was used to work out D and trimming. The table for this sample lists some 2.1 million clones; 85% to 95% of them were counted only once. Jointly, the top ten make up 0.13% of the sample.

Reading from cysteine to phenylalanine, the CDR3 counts 12 amino acids. The only DNA kept is the CDR3, 36 bases in frame from the first base. Sequences MNHEY (CDR1) and SVGAGI (CDR2) are obtained from the germline V gene. Cut back by 7 bases and 7 bases, the V and J ends lie 14 bases apart. The chain employs TRBV6-5 and TRBJ2-7; a confident D gene designation cannot be given. The origin of this receptor is a man between 18 and 35 years old in good health. Sequencing was performed on naive CD4+ T cells sorted from blood. The cell subset or site label for this specimen denotes: CD45RA+ positively selected. The encoded CDR3 is CASNGNPREQYF. The nucleotide sequence is TGTGCCAGCAATGGGAACCCGAGGGAGCAGTACTTC.